One sample yielded the 8 T cell receptor beta chains listed below, sequenced in a study of T cells after yellow fever vaccination. TCRdb passed the 5' RACE reads through MiXCR, listing each CDR3 protein once. The sample includes more than 300,000 distinct CDR3 sequences, 9.5% to 12% seen only once; the top ten take about 3%. The starting material was CD4+ T cells sorted from PBMCs, obtained 45 days after the yellow fever booster vaccination. Receptors originate from a young man who received the YFV17D yellow fever vaccine.

The rearrangement links TRBV7-2 to TRBJ2-4; 9 bases fit TRBD2. The CDR3 has 16 amino acids. Germline V gene sequence: CDR1 SGHTA, CDR2 FQGNSA. Trimming cost V 1 base and J 6 bases; bases outside gene matches: 7. In nucleotides, the CDR3 is TGTGCCAGCAGCTTAGGTGGGCGGGGGGGTACAAACATTCAGTACTTC. Its protein is CASSLGGRGGTNIQYF.

The sample holds a few counts of this clonotype. The V and J genes are TRBV29-1 and TRBJ2-5; TRBD1 is a possible D gene (7 bases). V was trimmed by 8 bases and J by 5 bases, leaving 21 bases between them. Germline-derived CDR1 and CDR2 are SQVTM and ANQGSEA. This CDR3 contains 14 residues. In nucleotides, the CDR3 is TGCAGCACTAACAGGGGACTGGTGGGTGAGACCCAGTACTTC. Encoded protein: CSTNRGLVGETQYF. Filled out from reference TRBV29-1 and TRBJ2-5, the complete variable domain reads SAVISQKPSRDICQRGTSLTIQCQVDSQVTMMFWYRQQPGQSLTLIATANQGSEATYESGFVIDKFPISRPNLTFSTLTVSNMSPEDSSIYLCSTNRGLVGETQYFGPGTRLLVL.

This clonotype was seen a handful of times. The chain combines TRBV5-1 with TRBJ2-3, with no clear D. The CDR3 has 16 amino acids. The germline V gene encodes CDR1 SGHRS and CDR2 YFSETQ. Trimming took 4 bases from V and 0 from J, leaving 15 bases between them. This CDR3 is CASSGGSYSSTDTQYF. Written as DNA, the CDR3 is TGCGCCAGCAGCGGTGGGTCCTACTCCAGCACAGATACGCAGTATTTT.

This clonotype was seen a handful of times. This chain's CDR3 is CASSLPGGDTQYF. Here the CDR3 DNA reads TGCGCCAGCAGCCTTCCGGGCGGGGATACGCAGTATTTT. The V and J genes are TRBV5-1 and TRBJ2-3; TRBD2 is a possible D gene (5 bases). Per germline, CDR1 SGHRS and CDR2 YFSETQ. This CDR3 spans 13 amino acids. V lost 4 bases, J lost 6 bases, and 12 bases lay in between.

V is TRBV7-2 and J is TRBJ1-1, with unresolved D. Germline loops: CDR1 SGHTA, CDR2 FQGNSA. CDR3 size: 15 residues. Trimming took off 4 bases at V and 5 bases at J, with 17 bases between the two ends. The DNA for the CDR3 is TGTGCCAGCAGCTCACCCGGGAGGGCGGGAACTGAAGCTTTCTTT. Translation: CASSSPGRAGTEAFF. Together with reference TRBV7-2 and TRBJ1-1, the CDR3 gives the full variable domain: GAGVSQSPSNKVTEKGKDVELRCDPISGHTALYWYRQSLGQGLEFLIYFQGNSAPDKSGLPSDRFSAERTGGSVSTLTIQRTQQEDSAVYLCASSSPGRAGTEAFFGQGTRLTVV.

This clonotype has ten or more counts. The genes are TRBV12-3 or TRBV12-4 and TRBJ1-1, with unresolved D. There are 13 residues in the CDR3. Trimming removed 3 bases from V and 1 base from J, with 6 bases in between. The CDR3 is CASSFNTNTEAFF. Written as DNA, the CDR3 is TGTGCCAGCAGTTTTAACACGAACACTGAAGCTTTCTTT.

This clonotype was seen once. This chain connects TRBV28 to TRBJ1-2; D gene unclear. This CDR3 region has 15 residues. Per germline, CDR1 MDHEN and CDR2 SYDVKM. Between the trimmed V and J ends, which lost 3 bases and 0 bases, there was a span of 11 bases. The CDR3, as DNA: TGTGCCAGCAGTTTGGGTCTCCCAGCTAACTATGGCTACACCTTC. Encoded protein: CASSLGLPANYGYTF.

This clonotype turned up a few times. This chain connects TRBV9 to TRBJ1-6, with D perhaps matching TRBD1 (5 bases). The germline V and J ends were trimmed by 5 bases and 9 bases, with 9 bases remaining between them. Germline V gives CDR1 SGDLS, CDR2 YYNGEE. The CDR3 is 12 amino acids. The DNA for the CDR3 is TGTGCCAGCAGAGGGGCCACTTCACCCCTCCACTTT. This codes for CASRGATSPLHF.